These 23 T cell receptor beta chains were sequenced from one sample in a study of Ad26.COV2.S vaccination and SARS-CoV-2 variants. Treatment specified: some 20 received Ad26.COV2.S at low or high dose, single or two shots; 5 received placebo; per-sample allocation not given. Day 63 following the first vaccine or placebo injection was when the samples were taken. Assay used: immunoSEQ multiplex PCR; TCRdb lists only in-frame clones, some missing. The sample contains about 350,000 clones, around 89% of which appear only once. Sequenced material: peripheral blood, taken in a trial of Ad26.COV2.S vaccine versus placebo. The source is a person between 18 and 65 years old who received the Ad26.COV2.S COVID-19 vaccine or a placebo.

This sequence joins TRBV15 and TRBJ2-2, with TRBD1 matching over 7 bases. J lost 4 bases, V lost 0 bases, and 5 bases had no gene match. Germline V gene data show CDR1 as LNHNV and CDR2 as YYDKDF (reference sequence). The CDR3 covers 16 residues. The chain's CDR3 is CATSRDWGQFTGELFF. The CDR3 DNA reads TGTGCCACCAGCAGAGATTGGGGACAGTTCACCGGGGAGCTGTTTTTT.

The rearrangement joins TRBV30 to TRBJ2-3, with 9 bases identical to TRBD1. V was pared by 5 bases and J by 2 bases, with 5 bases of the junction left unmatched. Germline CDR1 and CDR2: GTSNPN and SVGIG (reference sequence). The CDR3 contains 14 residues. The CDR3 sequence: CAWGTGPLTDTQYF. CDR3 DNA sequence: TGTGCCTGGGGGACAGGGCCCCTCACAGATACGCAGTATTTT. The full variable domain, rest sourced from reference TRBV30 and TRBJ2-3, is SQTIHQWPATLVQPVGSPLSLECTVEGTSNPNLYWYRQAAGRGLQLLFYSVGIGQISSEVPQNLSASRPQDRQFILSSKKLLLSDSGFYLCAWGTGPLTDTQYFGPGTRLTVL.

V and J are TRBV7-2 and TRBJ2-2; 12 bases align to TRBD2. The CDR3 spans 16 residues. J gave up 7 bases and V 6 bases, and 9 bases lay outside the gene matches. The germline V gene encodes CDR1 SGHTA and CDR2 FQGNSA. CDR3 sequence: CASRGLAGRSGGELFF. The CDR3 nucleotides are TGTGCCAGCAGAGGACTAGCGGGACGTTCCGGCGGGGAGCTGTTTTTT. The variable domain in full, with the rest retrieved from reference TRBV7-2 and TRBJ2-2, is GAGVSQSPSNKVTEKGKDVELRCDPISGHTALYWYRQSLGQGLEFLIYFQGNSAPDKSGLPSDRFSAERTGGSVSTLTIQRTQQEDSAVYLCASRGLAGRSGGELFFGEGSRLTVL.

This chain joins TRBV29-1 and TRBJ2-5, with D unclear. This CDR3 has 13 residues. Germline CDR1 and CDR2: SQVTM and ANQGSEA. V was pared by 5 bases and J by 1 base, with 11 bases between. This CDR3 reads CSVHEDIQETQYF. CDR3 in DNA: TGCAGCGTTCATGAAGACATCCAAGAGACCCAGTACTTC.

The gene calls are TRBV21-1 and TRBJ1-3; the table's D gene call, TRBD1, was not cross checked with the DNA. TRBV21-1 is a pseudogene locus. This CDR3 has 17 amino acids. CDR3 region: CASSRRGTGFSGNTIYF. In DNA form, the CDR3 reads TGTGCCAGCAGCCGGCGCGGGACAGGGTTCTCGGGAAACACCATATATTTT.

The CDR3: CASSQGTKYEQYF. CDR3 in DNA: TGTGCCAGCAGCCAAGGTACAAAATACGAGCAGTACTTC. J is TRBJ2-7 and V is TRBV3-1 (or the pseudogene TRBV3-2); D not resolved. The V gene lost 1 base and the J gene lost 4 bases, with 8 bases spanning the gap. CDR3 size: 13 residues. Germline V gene sequence: CDR1 LGHDT, CDR2 YNNKEL (reference sequence).

The chain is built from TRBV28 and TRBJ1-5; no firm D call. From germline, CDR1 is MDHEN and CDR2 SYDVKM. Trimming pared 8 bases from V and 5 bases from J, leaving 10 bases between. The CDR3 runs to 12 residues. The DNA for the CDR3 is TGTGCCAGCCTCGGGCCAGATCAGCCCCAGCATTTT. It encodes CASLGPDQPQHF.

This rearrangement joins TRBV27 to TRBJ1-2; weak D call: TRBD1 (6 bases). Germline lookup yields CDR1 MNHEY and CDR2 SMNVEV (reference sequence). Trimming pared 6 bases from V and 5 bases from J, leaving 16 bases between. The CDR3 has 14 amino acids. CDR3 protein: CASSRGPGRYGYTF. In DNA, the CDR3 is TGTGCCAGCAGCCGGGGGCCCGGGAGGTATGGCTACACCTTC.

The chain links TRBV10-3 to TRBJ1-4, with D uncertain. V shed 3 bases and J shed 3 bases, with 11 bases lying between them. Germline V gene sequence: CDR1 ENHRY, CDR2 SYGVKD. CDR3 size: 15 residues. CDR3 in amino acids: CAISDEGTSNEKLFF. CDR3 nucleotides: TGTGCCATCAGTGACGAGGGCACATCTAATGAAAAACTGTTTTTT.

V and J are TRBV5-1 and TRBJ1-3; a possible D gene is TRBD1 (5 bases). Germline CDR1 SGHRS, CDR2 YFSETQ. This CDR3 is 15 amino acids long. Trimming cost V 2 bases and J 0 bases, with 9 bases left between them. The CDR3 loop is CASSFDSNSGNTIYF. The CDR3 DNA is TGCGCCAGCAGCTTCGACAGTAACTCTGGAAACACCATATATTTT.

The J gene is TRBJ2-2, the V gene TRBV2; D unclear. Looked up from germline, CDR1 is SNHLY and CDR2 is FYNNEI. Between the trimmed V and J ends, which lost 2 bases and 5 bases, there was a span of 6 bases. The CDR3 runs 13 residues. The CDR3 loop is CASSELGTGELFF. For the CDR3, the DNA is TGTGCCAGCAGTGAACTGGGGACCGGGGAGCTGTTTTTT. The full variable domain, its missing parts supplied by reference TRBV2 and TRBJ2-2, is EPEVTQTPSHQVTQMGQEVILRCVPISNHLYFYWYRQILGQKVEFLVSFYNNEISEKSEIFDDQFSVERPDGSNFTLKIRSTKLEDSAMYFCASSELGTGELFFGEGSRLTVL.

The chain is built from TRBV2 and TRBJ2-2; D might be TRBD2 (5 bases). This CDR3 comprises 14 residues. Germline loops: CDR1 SNHLY, CDR2 FYNNEI. Deletions cut 8 bases from V and 7 bases from J, with 17 bases between. The CDR3 DNA sequence: TGTGCCAGCTCTCCGGGCCTAGGGAGCGGGGAGCTGTTTTTT. Translated: CASSPGLGSGELFF.

The rearrangement links TRBV3-1 (or the pseudogene TRBV3-2) to TRBJ1-1; 8 nucleotides agree with TRBD1. Per the germline V gene, CDR1 is LGHDT and CDR2 is YNNKEL (reference sequence). CDR3 length: 15 residues. V trimming: 5 bases; J trimming: 0 bases; junction bases outside the gene matches: 5. The chain's CDR3 is CASSSYRGVNTEAFF. In DNA form, the CDR3 reads TGTGCCAGCAGCTCGTACAGGGGGGTGAACACTGAAGCTTTCTTT.

The chain couples TRBV30 to TRBJ2-5, with 8 bases fitting TRBD2. The V segment lost 0 bases and the J segment 4 bases; nucleotides outside the gene matches: 10. CDR3 size: 16 residues. From germline, CDR1 is GTSNPN and CDR2 SVGIG (reference sequence). CDR3 coding DNA: TGTGCCTGGAGTGTACCAAGCGGGAGAGGGCGAGAGACCCAGTACTTC. The encoded protein is CAWSVPSGRGRETQYF.

The J gene is TRBJ2-1, the V gene TRBV30, with D tentatively TRBD1 (6 bases). The germline V gene encodes CDR1 GTSNPN and CDR2 SVGIG (reference sequence). The CDR3 is made up of 15 amino acids. The V and J ends lost 1 base and 0 bases respectively, with 10 bases between them. CDR3 DNA: TGTGCCTGGAGTGAGGACAGTAGCTCCTACAATGAGCAGTTCTTC. Translated: CAWSEDSSSYNEQFF.

The chain links TRBV10-3 to TRBJ1-5; TRBD1 might be the D (5 bases). Per germline, CDR1 ENHRY and CDR2 SYGVKD. Trimming stripped 3 bases from V and 0 bases from J, with 9 bases between. This CDR3 comprises 15 residues. The CDR3 spells CAISEGRDSNQPQHF. The DNA for the CDR3 is TGTGCCATCAGTGAAGGCAGGGATAGCAATCAGCCCCAGCATTTT.

V gene TRBV28 combines with J gene TRBJ1-1; 7 nucleotides align to TRBD1. The length of the CDR3 is 16 residues. J was trimmed by 3 bases and V by 5 bases; bases with no gene match: 12. CDR1 MDHEN and CDR2 SYDVKM come from the germline V gene. CDR3: CASSPTQTGSDTEAFF. CDR3 DNA sequence: TGTGCCAGCAGTCCAACCCAGACAGGGTCGGACACTGAAGCTTTCTTT.

The chain carries TRBV6-5 and TRBJ1-6; TRBD1 is a possible D gene (6 bases). V was shortened by 5 bases and J by 5 bases, with 7 bases between the two germline ends. CDR3 length equals 13 residues. Germline V CDR1 and CDR2: MNHEY, SVGAGI. CDR3 sequence reads: CASSRTDNSPLHF. CDR3 DNA sequence: TGTGCCAGCAGTCGGACAGATAATTCACCCCTCCACTTT.

J is TRBJ2-1 and V is TRBV24-1, with TRBD1 identical over 7 bases. Germline V gene data show CDR1 as KGHDR and CDR2 as SFDVKD. The J segment lost 6 bases and the V segment lost 3 bases, leaving 1 base of the junction unmatched. This CDR3 is built from 13 residues. In DNA form, the CDR3 reads TGTGCCACCAGTGATAGGACAGGCAATGAGCAGTTCTTC. Its protein product is CATSDRTGNEQFF.

The chain has TRBV2 and TRBJ1-2; perhaps TRBD1 as D (5 bases). Trimming shortened V by 3 bases and J by 4 bases, and 15 bases separated the two germline ends. There are 15 residues in the CDR3. The germline V gene has CDR1 SNHLY and CDR2 FYNNEI. In nucleotides, the CDR3 is TGTGCCAGCAGTGAGGGGACGGCGGGGAGCTATGGCTACACCTTC. It specifies CASSEGTAGSYGYTF.

This chain uses TRBV19 with TRBJ2-1; 10 nucleotides line up with TRBD1. The CDR3 has 14 amino acids. V shed 7 bases, J shed 8 bases, and the junction held 8 bases outside the gene matches. Germline V lookup: CDR1 LNHDA, CDR2 SQIVND (reference sequence). CDR3 DNA sequence: TGTGCCAGTAACAGACAGGGGGCGTCCGATGAGCAGTTCTTC. Its protein product is CASNRQGASDEQFF.

The rearrangement links TRBV5-1 to TRBJ1-2, with 9 positions matching TRBD1. This CDR3 is 14 amino acids long. V was pared by 1 base and J by 3 bases, with 1 base of the junction left unmatched. Germline lookup yields CDR1 SGHRS and CDR2 YFSETQ. DNA for the CDR3: TGCGCCAGCAGCTTGTGGACAGGGGACTATGGCTACACCTTC. Translated, it gives CASSLWTGDYGYTF.

This chain links TRBV27 with TRBJ2-5; unclear D gene. V lost 5 bases and J lost 2, with 15 bases in between. The CDR3 is made up of 15 amino acids. CDR1 and CDR2 from the germline V gene are MNHEY and SMNVEV (reference sequence). CDR3 nucleotides: TGTGCCAGCAGTCCAAGGGCGATCGGTCAAGAGACCCAGTACTTC. Protein product: CASSPRAIGQETQYF.